These 20 T cell receptor beta chains were all obtained from the same sample, sequenced in a study of identical twins. TCRdb itself ran the 5' RACE reads through MiXCR, one entry per CDR3 protein. This sample yields over 200,000 distinct CDR3 sequences, of which around 10% are seen a single time; 4.5% to 5.5% belongs to the top ten. Sequencing input: memory (CD45RO+) T cells sorted from blood. The receptors stem from a woman younger than 30 in good health.

This clonotype was observed a handful of times. The chain combines TRBV10-3 with TRBJ1-1; no definite D call. V lost 7 bases and J lost 1, with 10 bases in between. Germline values: CDR1 ENHRY, CDR2 SYGVKD. This CDR3 has 13 residues. The CDR3 DNA follows: TGTGCCATCACCACATCAGGGAACACTGAAGCTTTCTTT. Translated, it gives CAITTSGNTEAFF.

This clonotype was recorded at least ten times. The gene calls are TRBV4-2 and TRBJ2-3; TRBD2 aligns across 11 bases. After removal of 3 bases from V and 1 base from J, the junction contained 0 bases not matched to a gene. CDR3 size: 15 residues. CDR1 LGHNA and CDR2 YNFKEQ come from the germline V gene. The CDR3 coding sequence is TGTGCCAGCAGCCAGGGACTAGCGGGCACAGATACGCAGTATTTT. The encoded protein is CASSQGLAGTDTQYF.

The rearrangement joins TRBV5-1 to TRBJ2-5; 9 bases agree with TRBD2. This CDR3 is built from 17 residues. V was pared by 4 bases and J by 3 bases, with 13 bases of the junction left unmatched. CDR1 and CDR2 from the germline V gene are SGHRS and YFSETQ. The CDR3 bases are TGCGCCAGCAGCCCGGCGGTAGCGGGAGTTGCGGAAGAGACCCAGTACTTC. Its protein is CASSPAVAGVAEETQYF.

This clonotype was seen ten or more times. The V and J genes are TRBV12-3 or TRBV12-4 and TRBJ2-5, with 10 bases that match TRBD2. V dropped 2 bases and J dropped 5; count of bases not matched to a gene: 20. The CDR3 is made up of 20 amino acids. In DNA form, the CDR3 reads TGTGCCAGCAGTTTATTCCGTCTTGGGACTAGCGCTTCAAAGCGGGAGACCCAGTACTTC. It specifies CASSLFRLGTSASKRETQYF.

The chain joins TRBV20-1 to TRBJ2-1; 7 nucleotides line up with TRBD1. CDR3 length equals 15 residues. The ends lost 5 bases at V and 5 bases at J; junction bases unmatched: 12. Per germline, CDR1 DFQATT and CDR2 SNEGSKA (reference sequence). The CDR3 sequence is CSAPNPGQKDNEQFF. DNA for the CDR3: TGCAGTGCTCCTAACCCGGGACAGAAGGACAATGAGCAGTTCTTC.

This clonotype was seen repeatedly, ten times or more. V gene TRBV5-1 combines with J gene TRBJ2-1; 9 nucleotides line up with TRBD2. Germline trimming cut 4 bases from V and 0 bases from J; bases unmatched to any gene: 2. The germline gives CDR1 SGHRS, CDR2 YFSETQ. The CDR3 length is 15 residues. This CDR3 reads CASSVSGSSYNEQFF. Written as DNA, the CDR3 is TGCGCCAGCAGCGTTAGCGGGAGCTCCTACAATGAGCAGTTCTTC.

Here the CDR3 reads CASSPSGRETQYF. CDR3 nucleotides: TGTGCCAGCAGCCCCAGCGGGAGAGAGACCCAGTACTTC. The chain is built from TRBV7-7 and TRBJ2-5; 8 bases fit TRBD2. There are 13 residues in the CDR3. With V trimmed by 5 bases and J by 4 bases, 3 bases remained unmatched. Germline CDR1 reads SSHAT; CDR2 reads FNYEAQ (reference sequence).

This sequence joins TRBV18 and TRBJ2-3; 7 bases match TRBD2. Germline V gives CDR1 KGHSH, CDR2 LQKENI. Trimming at V came to 4 bases and at J to 11 bases, leaving 9 bases not matched to a gene. The CDR3 totals 13 residues. The CDR3 loop reads CASSLIERDLQYF. CDR3 DNA sequence: TGTGCCAGCTCACTAATAGAGCGGGACCTGCAGTATTTT.

This clonotype was seen ten or more times. The chain couples TRBV7-9 to TRBJ2-3, with a weak D call TRBD2 (5 bases). V gave up 3 bases and J gave up 2 bases, with 15 bases separating them. Germline V gives CDR1 SEHNR, CDR2 FQNEAQ (reference sequence). The CDR3 length is 16 residues. The CDR3 bases are TGTGCCAGCAGCTTGACGCGGGCAGCCCTCACAGATACGCAGTATTTT. This codes for CASSLTRAALTDTQYF. The whole variable domain, filled in from reference TRBV7-9 and TRBJ2-3, reads DTGVSQNPRHKITKRGQNVTFRCDPISEHNRLYWYRQTLGQGPEFLTYFQNEAQLEKSRLLSDRFSAERPKGSFSTLEIQRTEQGDSAMYLCASSLTRAALTDTQYFGPGTRLTVL.

This chain uses TRBV2 with TRBJ2-1; 8 bases match TRBD1. CDR3 size: 15 residues. Trimming cost V 4 bases and J 10 bases; bases outside gene matches: 12. Germline lookup yields CDR1 SNHLY and CDR2 FYNNEI. CDR3 nucleotides: TGTGCCAGCAGTGCCACCCCAGAGACAGGGGCGGAGCAGTTCTTC. Protein product: CASSATPETGAEQFF. Complete variable domain (other parts from reference TRBV2 and TRBJ2-1): EPEVTQTPSHQVTQMGQEVILRCVPISNHLYFYWYRQILGQKVEFLVSFYNNEISEKSEIFDDQFSVERPDGSNFTLKIRSTKLEDSAMYFCASSATPETGAEQFFGPGTRLTVL.

This clonotype was detected ten times or more. The chain recombines TRBV7-3 with TRBJ2-3, with 7 bases lining up with TRBD2. Unmatched junction bases numbered 4, after V lost 3 bases and J lost 1 base. CDR3 size: 15 residues. Germline CDR1 reads SGHTA; CDR2 reads FQGTGA. CDR3 region: CASSLTGGRTDTQYF. The CDR3 coding sequence is TGTGCCAGCAGCTTGACGGGGGGACGCACAGATACGCAGTATTTT.

This clonotype was seen at least ten times. The V call is TRBV3-1, the J call TRBJ1-6; D perhaps matches TRBD1 (5 bases). The CDR3 loop spans 15 amino acids. Germline V gives CDR1 LGHDT, CDR2 YNNKEL (reference sequence). V lost 3 bases, J lost 8 bases, and 14 bases lay in between. Written as DNA, the CDR3 is TGTGCCAGCAGCCATTTCACCAGGGAATATTCACCCCTCCACTTT. It translates to CASSHFTREYSPLHF.

This clonotype was counted ten times or more. This chain links TRBV7-9 with TRBJ1-2; 10 nucleotides line up with TRBD1. Germline-derived CDR1 and CDR2 are SEHNR and FQNEAQ (reference sequence). This CDR3 is 16 amino acids long. V trimming: 1 base; J trimming: 5 bases; junction bases outside the gene matches: 7. Written as DNA, the CDR3 is TGTGCCAGCAGCTTAGGGGACAGGGGAGGAGGATATGGCTACACCTTC. Its translation is CASSLGDRGGGYGYTF.

This clonotype was picked up a small number of times. The chain has TRBV20-1 and TRBJ1-4; no clear D. V lost 1 base, J lost 5 bases, and 5 bases lay in between. Germline V CDR1 and CDR2: DFQATT, SNEGSKA (reference sequence). This CDR3 contains 12 residues. CDR3 bases: TGCAGTGCTAGAGGTCAGAATGAAAAACTGTTTTTT. This sequence encodes CSARGQNEKLFF.

Many counts were recorded for this clonotype. V and J are TRBV12-3 or TRBV12-4 and TRBJ1-2, with D unresolved. This CDR3 comprises 14 residues. The ends were cut back, 6 bases at V and 4 bases at J, with 15 bases in the middle. CDR3 nucleotides: TGTGCCAGCAGCCTCCCGGGGATTATCTATGGCTACACCTTC. Its protein is CASSLPGIIYGYTF.

The chain has TRBV6-1 and TRBJ2-3, with 13 bases aligning to TRBD2. V dropped 6 bases and J dropped 7; count of bases not matched to a gene: 7. Germline CDR1 MNHNS, CDR2 SASEGT. The CDR3 runs to 15 residues. The CDR3 loop is CASSRGTSGVHTQYF. The CDR3 DNA sequence: TGTGCCAGCAGCCGGGGGACTAGCGGGGTTCATACGCAGTATTTT.

The chain uses TRBV27 and TRBJ1-6; 8 bases match TRBD1. The V gene end was trimmed by 3 bases and the J gene end by 9 bases; junction bases not matched to a gene: 4. Germline V gene sequence: CDR1 MNHEY, CDR2 SMNVEV (reference sequence). The CDR3 is 14 amino acids. The chain's CDR3 is CASSFDRGSSPLHF. The CDR3 region has the DNA TGTGCCAGCAGTTTCGACAGGGGTAGTTCACCCCTCCACTTT.

The V call is TRBV6-2 or TRBV6-3, the J call TRBJ2-6; 10 bases agree with TRBD2. The CDR3 contains 18 residues. Germline-derived CDR1 and CDR2 are MNHEY and SVGEGT. The V gene end was trimmed by 1 base and the J gene end by 5 bases; junction bases not matched to a gene: 8. The CDR3 is CASSYLSSGSQRANVLTF. The CDR3 DNA follows: TGTGCCAGCAGTTACTTATCTAGCGGGAGTCAGAGGGCCAACGTCCTGACTTTC.

The chain recombines TRBV20-1 with TRBJ2-3, with D uncertain. Trimming shortened V by 8 bases and J by 0 bases, and 15 bases separated the two germline ends. CDR3 length: 14 amino acids. Germline CDR1 reads DFQATT; CDR2 reads SNEGSKA (reference sequence). CDR3 protein: CSSKTGYSTDTQYF. CDR3 DNA sequence: TGCAGTTCAAAGACCGGGTATAGCACAGATACGCAGTATTTT.

In its sample, this clonotype was seen many times. The V and J genes are TRBV20-1 and TRBJ2-4; no firm D call. The CDR3 loop spans 15 amino acids. V lost 6 bases and J lost 6, with 21 bases in between. Germline lookup yields CDR1 DFQATT and CDR2 SNEGSKA (reference sequence). CDR3 sequence reads: CSARNVMGWGNIQYF. In DNA, the CDR3 is TGCAGTGCCCGTAATGTGATGGGGTGGGGAAACATTCAGTACTTC.